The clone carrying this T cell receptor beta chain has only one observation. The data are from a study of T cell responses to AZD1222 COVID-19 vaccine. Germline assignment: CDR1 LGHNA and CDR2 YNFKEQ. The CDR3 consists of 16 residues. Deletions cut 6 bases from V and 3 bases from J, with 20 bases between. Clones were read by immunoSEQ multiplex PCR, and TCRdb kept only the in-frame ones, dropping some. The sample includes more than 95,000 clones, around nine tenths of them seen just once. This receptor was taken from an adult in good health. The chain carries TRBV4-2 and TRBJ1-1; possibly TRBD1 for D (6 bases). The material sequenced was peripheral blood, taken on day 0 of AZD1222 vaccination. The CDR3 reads CASRRLKGTGHTEAFF. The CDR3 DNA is TGTGCCAGCAGGAGATTGAAGGGCACAGGGCACACTGAAGCTTTCTTT.